This entry is about one T cell receptor (beta chain). The antigen remains undetermined. The CDR3 length is 15 residues. CDR1 is SGHVS and CDR2 is FNYEAQ in the germline V gene. Unmatched junction bases numbered 10, after V lost 4 bases and J lost 10 bases. The repertoire was sequenced with immunoSEQ multiplex PCR; TCRdb's copy has only in-frame clones and lacks some. Here the sample spans 150,000 to 200,000 clones, about 92% being singletons. This specimen comes from a study of T cell responses to AZD1222 COVID-19 vaccine. Findings and caveats of the study: It was only after the peak T cell response that any repertoires were sampled. Increases in Spike-specific TCR breadth and depth were seen after two AZD1222 doses. Only six or seven AZD1222 recipients were seropositive at baseline. At 160-218 and 743-854, vaccine-associated CD4 TCRs were dominant, and they spanned spike.

J is TRBJ1-6 and V is TRBV7-6; 7 bases agree with TRBD1. The specimen was peripheral blood, collected 28 days after the second AZD1222 dose. The TCR originated in an adult who received the AZD1222 COVID-19 vaccine. In DNA, the CDR3 is TGTGCCAGCAGCTCGCTGACAGGGAAGGAATCACCCCTCCACTTT. Translated, it gives CASSSLTGKESPLHF. Together with reference TRBV7-6 and TRBJ1-6, the CDR3 gives the full variable domain: GAGVSQSPRYKVTKRGQDVALRCDPISGHVSLYWYRQALGQGPEFLTYFNYEAQQDKSGLPNDRFSAERPEGSISTLTIQRTEQRDSAMYRCASSSLTGKESPLHFGNGTRLTVT.